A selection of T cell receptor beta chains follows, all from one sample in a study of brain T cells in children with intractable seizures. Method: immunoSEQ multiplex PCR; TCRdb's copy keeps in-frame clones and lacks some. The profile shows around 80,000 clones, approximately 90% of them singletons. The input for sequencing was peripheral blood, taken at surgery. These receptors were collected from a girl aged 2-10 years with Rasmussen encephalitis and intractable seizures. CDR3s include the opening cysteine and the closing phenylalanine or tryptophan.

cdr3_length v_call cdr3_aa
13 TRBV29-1 CSADAGELYEQYF
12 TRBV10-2 CASSELGGGYTF
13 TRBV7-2 CASSRDFSNEQFF
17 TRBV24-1 CATSDPDRALHTGELFF
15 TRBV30 CAWNPGQVSGNTIYF
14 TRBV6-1 CASSEMKGPDTQYF
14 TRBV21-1 CASRGGQERYEQYF
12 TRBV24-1 CATSDLGGTQYF
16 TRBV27 CASSRYPGQGYSEQYF
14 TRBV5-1 CASSSGQGAEKLFF
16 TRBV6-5 CASSSVWGSWGNTIYF
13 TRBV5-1 CASSLEYQETQYF
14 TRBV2 CASSEWGQGSEQYF
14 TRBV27 CASSLAGVSYEQYF
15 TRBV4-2 CASSHRAGLDTEAFF
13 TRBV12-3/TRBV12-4 CASSLDAGRGQYF